A selection of T cell receptor beta chains follows, all from one sample in a study of T-cell memory formation after mild COVID-19. TCRdb reanalysed the 5' RACE reads using MiXCR and keeps one entry per CDR3 protein. Among nearly 200,000 distinct CDR3 sequences listed, approximately 20% were seen once. Specimen: PBMCs or a T cell subset sorted from them (not recorded which). The receptor set was obtained from an adult woman who had mild COVID-19 (a few samples of this study predate the infection). Cell type and time point are not known. Both conserved end residues are part of each CDR3. D genes are given only for firm matches. The size of a clone is reported for some rows only, either as once, few or many, or as a class for expanded clones.

V,D,size,J,DNA,CDR3
TRBV20-1,NA,NA,TRBJ1-1,TGCAGTGCTAGATACGGGAAGGGTGAAGCTTTCTTT,CSARYGKGEAFF
TRBV5-1,TRBD1,few,TRBJ2-7,TGCGCCAGCAGCGTACAGGGACAGCTAAGTTCCTACGAGCAGTACTTC,CASSVQGQLSSYEQYF
TRBV12-3/TRBV12-4,NA,few,TRBJ1-6,TGTGCCAGCAGTTCCGTTGAGGGCTCACCCCTCCACTTT,CASSSVEGSPLHF
TRBV20-1,TRBD2,NA,TRBJ2-1,TGCAGTGCTAGAGATCCAATGACTAGCGGTTACAATGAGCAGTTCTTC,CSARDPMTSGYNEQFF
TRBV29-1,TRBD2,NA,TRBJ2-3,TGCAGCGTCCGCAGGGTAGCGGGAGGGCCAGATACGCAGTATTTT,CSVRRVAGGPDTQYF
TRBV7-3,NA,NA,TRBJ2-6,TGTGCCAGCAGCTTCCGGCCTGGGGCCAACGTCCTGACTTTC,CASSFRPGANVLTF
TRBV20-1,NA,few,TRBJ2-3,TGCAGTGAGGCCGGGACAAGCACAGATACGCAGTATTTT,CSEAGTSTDTQYF
TRBV9,TRBD1,NA,TRBJ2-7,TGTGCCAGCAGCCAAAAGACAGGGGTTGGAGAGCAGTACTTC,CASSQKTGVGEQYF
TRBV20-1,NA,NA,TRBJ2-7,TGCAGTGCTAGTCACCCGACCTACGAGCAGTACTTC,CSASHPTYEQYF
TRBV29-1,TRBD1,NA,TRBJ2-3,TGCAGTGCTACCAAGGGGGCTTTATCAGATACGCAGTATTTT,CSATKGALSDTQYF
TRBV7-2,TRBD1,few,TRBJ2-1,TGTGCCAGCAGCCCTGCCGGTGGACAGGGCTTCTTC,CASSPAGGQGFF
TRBV5-5,NA,NA,TRBJ2-5,TGTGCCAGCAGCTTGAGGGTGGGGGGAGAGACCCAGTACTTC,CASSLRVGGETQYF
TRBV7-8,TRBD1,NA,TRBJ2-7,TGTGCCAGCAGCTACGACAGGGGGCTCAACGAGCAGTACTTC,CASSYDRGLNEQYF
TRBV7-2,NA,NA,TRBJ2-2,TGTGCCAGCAGCTTAGGCGAGGGTTACACCGGGGAGCTGTTTTTT,CASSLGEGYTGELFF
TRBV20-1,TRBD1,NA,TRBJ1-1,TGCAGTGCGCGGGACAGGCTGGTTTCGACTGAAGCTTTCTTT,CSARDRLVSTEAFF
TRBV7-8,NA,NA,TRBJ1-6,TGTGCCAGCAGCCCGGGTGGCAATTCACCCCTCCACTTT,CASSPGGNSPLHF
TRBV20-1,NA,NA,TRBJ2-2,TGCAGTGTGGCAGGTCCGAACACCGGGGAGCTGTTTTTT,CSVAGPNTGELFF
TRBV24-1,TRBD1,NA,TRBJ2-2,TGTGCCACCAGTGATCGACAGGGACAGGGGAGTGGCACCGGGGAGCTGTTTTTT,CATSDRQGQGSGTGELFF
TRBV5-5,TRBD1,NA,TRBJ1-1,TGTGCCAGCAGCTTGGAGGCAGGGGGAGGCGCTTTCTTT,CASSLEAGGGAFF
TRBV24-1,NA,NA,TRBJ1-1,TGTGCCACCAGTGATGCCAAGGAAGGGGCTGAAGCTTTCTTT,CATSDAKEGAEAFF
TRBV4-2,NA,once,TRBJ1-4,TGTGCCAGCAGCCAAGATACCCTCGTCCGGGGAGTCAAGAATGAAAAACTGTTTTTT,CASSQDTLVRGVKNEKLFF
TRBV6-5,NA,NA,TRBJ2-5,TGTGCCAGCAGTTCACGCTTGTACCAAGAGACCCAGTACTTC,CASSSRLYQETQYF
TRBV6-5,NA,NA,TRBJ1-1,TGTGCCAGCAGCCGAGGATCAGAAGCTTTCTTT,CASSRGSEAFF
TRBV7-9,NA,few,TRBJ2-2,TGTGCCAGCAGCATCGGGCCACCAAACACCGGGGAGCTGTTTTTT,CASSIGPPNTGELFF
TRBV5-5,NA,NA,TRBJ2-1,TGTGCCAGCAGCTCTCTGGCCGGGAGCTCCTACAATGAGCAGTTCTTC,CASSSLAGSSYNEQFF
TRBV18,NA,NA,TRBJ1-1,TGTGCCAGCTCACCCAGAGAGAGGAACACTGAAGCTTTCTTT,CASSPRERNTEAFF
TRBV20-1,TRBD1,NA,TRBJ1-3,TGCAGTGCTAGAGTGACAGGGGACAGAAACACCATATATTTT,CSARVTGDRNTIYF
TRBV5-5,NA,few,TRBJ2-2,TGTGCCAGCAGCGGACGGTACTCGAACACCGGGGAGCTGTTTTTT,CASSGRYSNTGELFF
TRBV6-5,NA,few,TRBJ1-3,TGTGCCAGCAGGGCTGGAAACACCATATATTTT,CASRAGNTIYF
TRBV12-3/TRBV12-4,NA,NA,TRBJ1-1,TGTGCCAGCAGCCCGGGATGGGGCACTGAAGCTTTCTTT,CASSPGWGTEAFF
TRBV4-1,NA,NA,TRBJ2-7,TGCGCCAGCAGCCAACGGACAAGTCCGAGGGACGAGCAGTACTTC,CASSQRTSPRDEQYF